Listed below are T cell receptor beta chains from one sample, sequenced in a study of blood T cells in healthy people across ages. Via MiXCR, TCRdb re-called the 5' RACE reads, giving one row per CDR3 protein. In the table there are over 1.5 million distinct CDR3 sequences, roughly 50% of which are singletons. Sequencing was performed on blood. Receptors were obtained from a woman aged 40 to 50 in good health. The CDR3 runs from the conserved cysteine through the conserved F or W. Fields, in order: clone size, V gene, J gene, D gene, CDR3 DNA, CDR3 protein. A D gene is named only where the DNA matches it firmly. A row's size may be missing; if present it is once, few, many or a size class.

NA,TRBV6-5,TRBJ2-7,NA,TGTGCCAGCAGTTATGAGGGGGTGAGCGCCTACGAGCAGTACTTC,CASSYEGVSAYEQYF
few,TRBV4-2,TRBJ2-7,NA,TGTGCCAGCAGCCGGGGGACAGCGGGGGACGCCTACGAGCAGTACTTC,CASSRGTAGDAYEQYF
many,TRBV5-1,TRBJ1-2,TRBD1,TGTGCCAGCAGCTTAGGGACAGGGGACTATGGCTACACCTTC,CASSLGTGDYGYTF
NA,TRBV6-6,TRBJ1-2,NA,TGTGCCAGCAGTTACAGTAACCGGGACAATGGGGGCTACACCTTC,CASSYSNRDNGGYTF
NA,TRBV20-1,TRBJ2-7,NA,TGCAGTGCTAGAGAAGGGGCTGAACTGTACGAGCAGTACTTC,CSAREGAELYEQYF
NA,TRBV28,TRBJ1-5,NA,TGTGCCAGCAGTTTTCGGGGGGTACGAGGCAATCAGCCCCAGCATTTT,CASSFRGVRGNQPQHF
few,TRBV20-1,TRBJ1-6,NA,TGCAGTCCCCTGTTAGGCAATTCACCCCTCCACTTT,CSPLLGNSPLHF
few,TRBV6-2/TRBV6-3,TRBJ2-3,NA,TGTGCCAGCATAAGGGATTTTGGCACAGATACGCAGTATTTT,CASIRDFGTDTQYF
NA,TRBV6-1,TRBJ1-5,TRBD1,TGTGCCAGTTGGGACAGAACGGAGCCCCAGCATTTT,CASWDRTEPQHF
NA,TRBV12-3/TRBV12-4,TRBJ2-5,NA,TGTGCCAGCAATCTGGGGTACCAAGAGACCCAGTACTTC,CASNLGYQETQYF
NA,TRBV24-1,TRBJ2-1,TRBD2,TGTGCCACCAGTGATTTGCTAGCGGGGGGGTCCAATGAGCAGTTCTTC,CATSDLLAGGSNEQFF
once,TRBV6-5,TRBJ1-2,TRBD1,TGTGCCAGCAGTCCGACAGGGCGGATAGGCTACACCTTC,CASSPTGRIGYTF
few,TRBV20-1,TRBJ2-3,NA,TGCAGTGCTATCCCCAGCAGAATGGGGACAGATACGCAGTATTTT,CSAIPSRMGTDTQYF
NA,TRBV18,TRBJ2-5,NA,TGTGCCAGCTCACCTACAGGGTTTCGAGAGACCCAGTACTTC,CASSPTGFRETQYF
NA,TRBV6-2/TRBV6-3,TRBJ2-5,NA,TGTGCCAGCAGTTACACGATGGGTCAGGGGTACCAAGAGACCCAGTACTTC,CASSYTMGQGYQETQYF
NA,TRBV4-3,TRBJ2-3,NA,TGCGCCAGCAGGCCCGGGTCGCGATCAGATACGCAGTATTTT,CASRPGSRSDTQYF
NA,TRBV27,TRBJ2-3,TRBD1,TGTGCCAGCAGTTTCATGACAGGGGTGAGCACAGATACGCAGTATTTT,CASSFMTGVSTDTQYF
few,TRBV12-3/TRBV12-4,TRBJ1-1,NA,TGTGCCAGCAGTTTGCGGCAGACGAACACTGAAGCTTTCTTT,CASSLRQTNTEAFF
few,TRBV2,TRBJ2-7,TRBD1,TGTGCCAGCAGTCTTAAGACAGGGGTCTCCTACGAGCAGTACTTC,CASSLKTGVSYEQYF
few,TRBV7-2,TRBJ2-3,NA,TGTGCCAGCAGCTTAGGTGCGTTGACACAGTATTTT,CASSLGALTQYF
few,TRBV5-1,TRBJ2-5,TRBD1,TGCGCCAGCAGCCTGGGACAGCCTGCCCAAGAGACCCAGTACTTC,CASSLGQPAQETQYF
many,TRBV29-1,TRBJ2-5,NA,TGCAGCGTAAGCGGGACAGCACAAGAGACCCAGTACTTC,CSVSGTAQETQYF
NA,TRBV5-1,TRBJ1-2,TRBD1,TGCGCCAGCAGGGAATGGACAGGCGGAGGCTACACCTTC,CASREWTGGGYTF
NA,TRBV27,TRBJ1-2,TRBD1,TGTGCCAGCAGTTTATTGGCAGGGGGAGATGGCTACACCTTC,CASSLLAGGDGYTF
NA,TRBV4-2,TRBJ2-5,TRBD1,TGTGCCAGCAGCCAAGAACAGACAGGGCAAGAGACCCAGTACTTC,CASSQEQTGQETQYF
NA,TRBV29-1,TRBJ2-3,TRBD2,TGCAGCGTCAAGCGGGGGGTTGAAGCAGATACGCAGTATTTT,CSVKRGVEADTQYF
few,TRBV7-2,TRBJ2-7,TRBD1,TGTGCCAGCAGCTTAGACCGGGACAGTACCTACGAGCAGTACTTC,CASSLDRDSTYEQYF
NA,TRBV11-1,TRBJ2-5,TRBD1,TGTGCCAGCAGTCCCCACGGGACAGGGGCACAAGAGACCCAGTACTTC,CASSPHGTGAQETQYF
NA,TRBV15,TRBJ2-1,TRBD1,TGTGCCACCAGCAGAGACGGGACAGTTTACAATGAGCAGTTCTTC,CATSRDGTVYNEQFF
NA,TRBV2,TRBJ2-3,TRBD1,TGTGCCAGCAGCGCCCCCGGGACAGGACAAGATACGCAGTATTTT,CASSAPGTGQDTQYF
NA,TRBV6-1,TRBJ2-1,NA,TGTGCCAGCAGACCCGGGACGGATTTCTTGGAGCAGTTCTTC,CASRPGTDFLEQFF
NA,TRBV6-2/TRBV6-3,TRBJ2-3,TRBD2,TGTGCCAGCAGTTGCGCGGGGGTCCCCACAGATACGCAGTATTTT,CASSCAGVPTDTQYF
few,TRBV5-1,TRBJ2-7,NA,TGCGCCAGCAGCTTGGGGGCAGGATCTCGACTCGAGCAGTACTTC,CASSLGAGSRLEQYF
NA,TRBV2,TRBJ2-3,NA,TGTGCCAGCGGTGATGTGAGGGGTAAGGCAGATACGCAGTATTTT,CASGDVRGKADTQYF
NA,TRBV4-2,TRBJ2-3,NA,TGTGCCAGCAGCCAAGAATCTAGCGTGGTAGGTGATACGCAGTATTTT,CASSQESSVVGDTQYF
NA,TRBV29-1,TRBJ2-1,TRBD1,TGCAGTACCCCGGGACAGGGGAGTGAGCAGTTCTTC,CSTPGQGSEQFF
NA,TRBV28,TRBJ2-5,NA,TGTGCCAGCAGCGGGACTCGTGTAGAGACCCAGTACTTC,CASSGTRVETQYF